This is a list of T cell receptor beta chains from one sample in a study of shared clonotypes between healthy human individuals. Some clones are missing from TCRdb's copy, which holds only in-frame ones; the method was immunoSEQ multiplex PCR. The sample yields roughly 500,000 clones, 81% seen once. Material for sequencing was PBMCs. All receptors come from a woman in her 40s in good health. Some clones in this sample may be carry-over from other donors' samples. The CDR3 runs from the conserved cysteine through the conserved F or W. The D gene is left open where the match is weak. Size tells how often a clone was seen (once, few, many) or the class of an expanded clone, and some rows leave it out.

TRBD2,NA,TRBJ2-1,TRBV18,TGTGCCAGCTCACCGTCTAGCGGGAGGGCACTTGAGCAGTTCTTC,CASSPSSGRALEQFF
NA,NA,TRBJ2-7,TRBV9,TGTGCCAGCAGCGTAGATACCTCTCCGGGACTCAAGAGCTCCTACGAGCAGTACTTC,CASSVDTSPGLKSSYEQYF
NA,NA,TRBJ1-3,TRBV6-1,TGTGCCAGCAGTGAAGCCGGGGGCCTTAGCTCTGGAAACACCATATATTTT,CASSEAGGLSSGNTIYF
NA,few,TRBJ1-4,TRBV9,TGTGCCAGCAGCGTAGGGGCGCTTGGGAATGAAAAACTGTTTTTT,CASSVGALGNEKLFF
NA,NA,TRBJ2-7,TRBV9,TGTGCCAGCAGCGTAGTAGAGAAGTACGAGCAGTACTTC,CASSVVEKYEQYF
NA,NA,TRBJ2-7,TRBV30,TGTGCCTGGAGTACTGGAAGATACGAGCAGTACTTC,CAWSTGRYEQYF
NA,NA,TRBJ2-3,TRBV30,TGTGCCGCCCCGGGGGCCCCCACAGATACGCAGTATTTT,CAAPGAPTDTQYF
NA,NA,TRBJ1-2,TRBV4-1,TGCGCCAGCAGCCAAACGGGGGCAGGGGGCTACACCTTC,CASSQTGAGGYTF
TRBD1,NA,TRBJ1-1,TRBV10-1,TGCGCCAGCAGTTTAGGGGCCCAGGGGGCCAGAACTGAAGCTTTCTTT,CASSLGAQGARTEAFF
NA,NA,TRBJ1-5,TRBV27,TGTGCCAGCAGGGCGAACAGGGATAGCAATCAGCCCCAGCATTTT,CASRANRDSNQPQHF
NA,NA,TRBJ2-7,TRBV7-9,TGTGCCAGCAGCTTACCTGGACAGCCGACCTACGAGCAGTACTTC,CASSLPGQPTYEQYF
TRBD2,once,TRBJ2-2,TRBV2,TGTGCCAGCAGGGGAGGGACTAGCGGCATCACCGGGGAGCTGTTTTTT,CASRGGTSGITGELFF